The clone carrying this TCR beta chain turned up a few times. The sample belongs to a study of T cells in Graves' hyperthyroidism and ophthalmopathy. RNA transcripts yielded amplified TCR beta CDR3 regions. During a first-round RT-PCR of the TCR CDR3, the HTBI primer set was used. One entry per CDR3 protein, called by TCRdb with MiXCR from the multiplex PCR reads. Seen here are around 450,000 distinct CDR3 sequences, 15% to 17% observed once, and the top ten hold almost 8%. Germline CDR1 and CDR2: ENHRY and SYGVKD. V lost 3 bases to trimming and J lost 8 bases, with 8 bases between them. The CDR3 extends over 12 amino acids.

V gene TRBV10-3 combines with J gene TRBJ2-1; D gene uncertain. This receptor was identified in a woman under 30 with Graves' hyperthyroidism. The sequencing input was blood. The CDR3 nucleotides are TGTGCCATCAGTGAAGGCACCGATGAGCAGTTCTTC. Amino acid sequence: CAISEGTDEQFF.